This entry lists 8 T cell receptor beta chains sequenced from one sample in a study of blood T cell repertoires in COVID-19. The method was immunoSEQ multiplex PCR; TCRdb's version includes in-frame clones alone and lacks a portion of them. The table records some 330,000 clones, 85% to 90% of them present only once. The sequencing sample was made of peripheral blood. These receptors came from a woman aged 30 to 39 with COVID-19, enrolled during active disease.

This clone has a single count. This rearrangement joins TRBV5-1 to TRBJ2-3; D unclear. Germline assignment: CDR1 SGHRS and CDR2 YFSETQ. The CDR3 runs to 13 residues. The germline V and J ends were trimmed by 4 bases and 1 base, with 7 bases remaining between them. CDR3 DNA: TGCGCCAGCAGCCCACATGGCACAGATACGCAGTATTTT. Translation gives CASSPHGTDTQYF.

This rearrangement joins TRBV9 to TRBJ1-2, with TRBD1 matching 11 bases. The CDR3 is 15 residues long. Germline V gene data show CDR1 as SGDLS and CDR2 as YYNGEE. J was trimmed by 7 bases and V by 3 bases; bases with no gene match: 8. In DNA form, the CDR3 reads TGTGCCAGCAGCGACCGGACAGGGGGCGTAGGTGGCTACACCTTC. This sequence encodes CASSDRTGGVGGYTF. The complete variable domain, with remaining parts taken from reference TRBV9 and TRBJ1-2, reads DSGVTQTPKHLITATGQRVTLRCSPRSGDLSVYWYQQSLDQGLQFLIQYYNGEERAKGNILERFSAQQFPDLHSELNLSSLELGDSALYFCASSDRTGGVGGYTFGSGTRLTVV.

Here the CDR3 reads CASSPTILPTGAGNTIYF. DNA for the CDR3: TGTGCCAGCAGCCCTACTATTTTACCCACAGGGGCTGGAAACACCATATATTTT. The V gene is TRBV27, the J gene TRBJ1-3; TRBD1 agrees at 7 bases. The CDR3 is 18 residues long. The germline CDR1 and CDR2 sequences are MNHEY and SMNVEV (reference sequence). Trimming removed 6 bases from V and 2 bases from J; junction bases left unmatched: 16.

This rearrangement joins TRBV29-1 to TRBJ1-5; TRBD1 is a possible D gene (6 bases). Germline V gene data show CDR1 as SQVTM and CDR2 as ANQGSEA. Between the trimmed V and J ends, which lost 8 bases and 3 bases, there was a span of 14 bases. The CDR3 spans 13 residues. DNA of the CDR3: TGCAGCTCCGCACAGGGCCCCAATCAGCCCCAGCATTTT. Residues: CSSAQGPNQPQHF.

The chain couples TRBV2 to TRBJ1-1, with 7 nucleotides matching TRBD1. CDR1 is SNHLY, CDR2 FYNNEI, per germline. This CDR3 is 13 amino acids long. Losses at the gene ends were 8 bases for V and 3 bases for J; bases not matched to a gene: 6. CDR3 DNA: TGTGCCAGCTCACGTGACAGGGACACTGAAGCTTTCTTT. Residues: CASSRDRDTEAFF.

The V gene is TRBV7-2, the J gene TRBJ1-1; TRBD1 might be the D (6 bases). Germline V gene sequence: CDR1 SGHTA, CDR2 FQGNSA. The CDR3 runs to 15 residues. V gave up 3 bases and J gave up 2 bases, with 13 bases separating them. Here the CDR3 DNA reads TGTGCCAGCAGCTTGAAAAGGACAGTTAACACTGAAGCTTTCTTT. It specifies CASSLKRTVNTEAFF.

The chain uses TRBV5-1 and TRBJ1-1; unclear D gene. Germline CDR1 reads SGHRS; CDR2 reads YFSETQ. Deletions cut 0 bases from V and 2 bases from J, with 11 bases between. The CDR3 covers 15 residues. The CDR3 DNA is TGCGCCAGCAGCTTGGAACTAGACTTTAACACTGAAGCTTTCTTT. Its translation is CASSLELDFNTEAFF.

This chain joins TRBV5-6 and TRBJ1-2, with 7 bases that match TRBD1. Germline V gives CDR1 SGHDT, CDR2 YYEEEE. Trimming took 3 bases from V and 12 from J; bases not matched to a gene: 11. The CDR3 length is 13 residues. The CDR3 sequence: CASSSGTALYDTF. DNA for the CDR3: TGTGCCAGCAGCTCCGGGACAGCCCTATACGACACCTTC.